This is a list of T cell receptor beta chains from one sample in a study of response to subunit inactivated influenza vaccine. TCRdb used MiXCR to reprocess the RT-PCR reads, holding one entry per CDR3 protein. Here the sample spans over 750,000 distinct CDR3 sequences, less than 25% being singletons. Sequences were derived from PBMCs from blood, sampled roughly 5 days after vaccination. These receptors all stem from a man aged 45-65 years who received an inactivated influenza vaccine. CDR3s include the opening cysteine and the closing phenylalanine or tryptophan. A D gene is named only where the DNA matches it firmly. Clone size, where shown, is once, few, many, or a class for clones that have expanded.

J gene: TRBJ1-3
D gene: NA
clone size: few
V gene: TRBV7-9
CDR3 DNA: TGTGCCAGCAGCCCCAGCAGCACTGGAAACACCATATATTTT
CDR3 protein: CASSPSSTGNTIYF

J gene: TRBJ2-1
D gene: TRBD2
clone size: NA
V gene: TRBV7-8
CDR3 DNA: TGTGCCAGCAGCTTAGAGTTTAGGCCTAGCGGGAGAATGGCGCAGTTCTTC
CDR3 protein: CASSLEFRPSGRMAQFF

J gene: TRBJ2-5
D gene: TRBD2
clone size: few
V gene: TRBV5-5
CDR3 DNA: TGTGCCAGCTCTAGACTAGCGGGGGACCAAGAGACCCAGTACTTC
CDR3 protein: CASSRLAGDQETQYF

J gene: TRBJ1-3
D gene: NA
clone size: NA
V gene: TRBV10-3
CDR3 DNA: TGTGCCATCAGTGAGGACGTCCGTTCTGGAAACACCATATATTTT
CDR3 protein: CAISEDVRSGNTIYF

J gene: TRBJ1-1
D gene: NA
clone size: few
V gene: TRBV20-1
CDR3 DNA: TGCAGTGCTAATGAAAACACTGAAGCTTTCTTT
CDR3 protein: CSANENTEAFF

J gene: TRBJ2-5
D gene: NA
clone size: NA
V gene: TRBV12-3/TRBV12-4
CDR3 DNA: TGTGCCAGCACCACACAGGGGGGACTAGGGAGGGAGACCCAGTACTTC
CDR3 protein: CASTTQGGLGRETQYF

J gene: TRBJ2-7
D gene: NA
clone size: NA
V gene: TRBV12-3/TRBV12-4
CDR3 DNA: TGTGCCAGCAGCATTACCCGGACTTCCTACGAGCAGTACTTC
CDR3 protein: CASSITRTSYEQYF

J gene: TRBJ2-1
D gene: NA
clone size: NA
V gene: TRBV29-1
CDR3 DNA: TGCAGCGGGGGGGGCGGGCTGAATGAGCAGTTCTTC
CDR3 protein: CSGGGGLNEQFF

J gene: TRBJ1-5
D gene: NA
clone size: NA
V gene: TRBV20-1
CDR3 DNA: TGCAGTGCCCGCCGGGAGAGCAATCAGCCCCAGCATTTT
CDR3 protein: CSARRESNQPQHF

J gene: TRBJ2-1
D gene: NA
clone size: NA
V gene: TRBV18
CDR3 DNA: TGTGCCAGCTCACCAAATCGGGGATTTTCCTACAATGAGCAGTTCTTC
CDR3 protein: CASSPNRGFSYNEQFF

J gene: TRBJ2-5
D gene: NA
clone size: few
V gene: TRBV12-3/TRBV12-4
CDR3 DNA: TGTGCCAGCAGTCCTCGGGCAAAGACGGGCCAAGAGACCCAGTACTTC
CDR3 protein: CASSPRAKTGQETQYF

J gene: TRBJ2-7
D gene: NA
clone size: few
V gene: TRBV10-3
CDR3 DNA: TGTGCCATCAGACCCGGACAGTCTAACACCTACGAGCAGTACTTC
CDR3 protein: CAIRPGQSNTYEQYF

J gene: TRBJ2-7
D gene: TRBD2
clone size: many
V gene: TRBV20-1
CDR3 DNA: TGCAGTGCTAGATCCCTTCCGCGGGGACTAGCGGGAGGCCGACTAATGGAGTACTTC
CDR3 protein: CSARSLPRGLAGGRLMEYF

J gene: TRBJ1-2
D gene: NA
clone size: few
V gene: TRBV4-1
CDR3 DNA: TGCGCCAGCAGCCAGGGTCCAGCCTTTGGGTATGGCTACACCTTC
CDR3 protein: CASSQGPAFGYGYTF

J gene: TRBJ2-7
D gene: NA
clone size: many
V gene: TRBV7-9
CDR3 DNA: TGTGCCAGCAGCCCCAGAACCTCCTACGAGCAGTACTTC
CDR3 protein: CASSPRTSYEQYF

J gene: TRBJ2-3
D gene: NA
clone size: few
V gene: TRBV15
CDR3 DNA: TGTGCCACCAGCCATCTATTTGGTGTGGATACGCAGTATTTT
CDR3 protein: CATSHLFGVDTQYF

J gene: TRBJ2-3
D gene: TRBD1
clone size: once
V gene: TRBV6-1
CDR3 DNA: TGTGCCAGCATCCACCGACAGGGTAGTAAAACAGATACGCAGTATTTT
CDR3 protein: CASIHRQGSKTDTQYF

J gene: TRBJ2-3
D gene: NA
clone size: NA
V gene: TRBV28
CDR3 DNA: TGTGCCAGCAGGCCTCGGCCAGGACATTTTTCAGATACGCAGTATTTT
CDR3 protein: CASRPRPGHFSDTQYF

J gene: TRBJ2-1
D gene: NA
clone size: few
V gene: TRBV6-2/TRBV6-3
CDR3 DNA: TGTGCCAGCAGTTACTTTACAGGCCAAAATGAGCAGTTCTTC
CDR3 protein: CASSYFTGQNEQFF

J gene: TRBJ2-1
D gene: TRBD1
clone size: once
V gene: TRBV11-1
CDR3 DNA: TGTGCCAGCAGCAAGACAGGGGGCGGTAGGCTAGCAATCTACAATGAGCAGTTCTTC
CDR3 protein: CASSKTGGGRLAIYNEQFF

J gene: TRBJ2-5
D gene: NA
clone size: NA
V gene: TRBV4-3
CDR3 DNA: TGCGCCAGCAGCCAAGAGGGTAGTTGGTCCCAAGAGACCCAGTACTTC
CDR3 protein: CASSQEGSWSQETQYF

J gene: TRBJ2-2
D gene: NA
clone size: NA
V gene: TRBV23-1
CDR3 DNA: TGCGCCAGCATAGTGAGCAGAGACGGGGAGCTGTTTTTT
CDR3 protein: CASIVSRDGELFF

J gene: TRBJ1-5
D gene: TRBD1
clone size: few
V gene: TRBV4-2
CDR3 DNA: TGTGCCAGCAGCCAAGGTGGTGCCACCAGGGGGGATCAGCCCCAGCATTTT
CDR3 protein: CASSQGGATRGDQPQHF

J gene: TRBJ2-7
D gene: TRBD2
clone size: few
V gene: TRBV12-3/TRBV12-4
CDR3 DNA: TGTGCCAGCAGCTGGAATAGCGGGCTCGACGAGCAGTACTTC
CDR3 protein: CASSWNSGLDEQYF

J gene: TRBJ2-1
D gene: NA
clone size: many
V gene: TRBV6-5
CDR3 DNA: TGTGCCAGCAGTTACGAGGGGTCTCTCTCCTACAATGAGCAGTTCTTC
CDR3 protein: CASSYEGSLSYNEQFF

J gene: TRBJ2-7
D gene: NA
clone size: NA
V gene: TRBV2
CDR3 DNA: TGTGCCAGCAGTAGGCTGAACGAGCAGTACTTC
CDR3 protein: CASSRLNEQYF

J gene: TRBJ1-4
D gene: NA
clone size: NA
V gene: TRBV7-6
CDR3 DNA: TGTGCCAGCAGCTTAATTCCCCGAAAGGGGTCTAATGAAAAACTGTTTTTT
CDR3 protein: CASSLIPRKGSNEKLFF

J gene: TRBJ1-5
D gene: TRBD1
clone size: NA
V gene: TRBV7-9
CDR3 DNA: TGTGCCAGCAGCCTTTCGTCAGGGGGCAATCAGCCCCTGCATTTT
CDR3 protein: CASSLSSGGNQPLHF

J gene: TRBJ1-2
D gene: NA
clone size: once
V gene: TRBV5-5
CDR3 DNA: TGTGCCAGCAGCTTGGCCGGGGAAGGTTCTGGCTTCACCTTC
CDR3 protein: CASSLAGEGSGFTF

J gene: TRBJ2-3
D gene: TRBD2
clone size: NA
V gene: TRBV7-7
CDR3 DNA: TGTGCTAGCAGCCCCGTGTCGGGGGGGAAGGCAGATACGCAGTATTTT
CDR3 protein: CASSPVSGGKADTQYF

J gene: TRBJ2-1
D gene: NA
clone size: many
V gene: TRBV5-1
CDR3 DNA: TGCGCCAGCAGCTTGGCCTGGCACCAGAACCTATACAATGAGCAGTTCTTC
CDR3 protein: CASSLAWHQNLYNEQFF

J gene: TRBJ2-7
D gene: NA
clone size: NA
V gene: TRBV20-1
CDR3 DNA: TGCAGTGCCCCTATTTCCGCGACCCTCTACGAGCAGTACTTC
CDR3 protein: CSAPISATLYEQYF

J gene: TRBJ1-2
D gene: NA
clone size: few
V gene: TRBV4-3
CDR3 DNA: TGCGCCAGCAGCCAAGGGGTAGCCCCCTTAGGCTACACCTTC
CDR3 protein: CASSQGVAPLGYTF

J gene: TRBJ2-7
D gene: NA
clone size: NA
V gene: TRBV6-6
CDR3 DNA: TGTGCCAGCAGTCCACCCCAGTGGGCCTACGAGCAGTACTTC
CDR3 protein: CASSPPQWAYEQYF

J gene: TRBJ2-2
D gene: NA
clone size: few
V gene: TRBV24-1
CDR3 DNA: TGTGCCACCAGTGAGAGGGACACCGGGGAGCTGTTTTTT
CDR3 protein: CATSERDTGELFF

J gene: TRBJ2-7
D gene: TRBD1
clone size: NA
V gene: TRBV11-2
CDR3 DNA: TGTGCCAGCAGCTTAATTGGGACAGGGGGCACCACCCCGCAGTACTTC
CDR3 protein: CASSLIGTGGTTPQYF

J gene: TRBJ2-3
D gene: TRBD2
clone size: once
V gene: TRBV9
CDR3 DNA: TGTGCCAGCAGCGTAGCTTCTAGCGGGACAGATACGCAGTATTTT
CDR3 protein: CASSVASSGTDTQYF

J gene: TRBJ2-7
D gene: TRBD2
clone size: NA
V gene: TRBV7-8
CDR3 DNA: TGTGCCAGCAGCTTAATGGGACTAGCGCGCCACGAGCAGTACTTC
CDR3 protein: CASSLMGLARHEQYF

J gene: TRBJ2-7
D gene: NA
clone size: NA
V gene: TRBV3-1
CDR3 DNA: TGTGCCAGCAGCCGTACGCCCGGGGTTTTCACCTACGAGCAGTACTTC
CDR3 protein: CASSRTPGVFTYEQYF

J gene: TRBJ2-1
D gene: NA
clone size: NA
V gene: TRBV12-3/TRBV12-4
CDR3 DNA: TGTGCCAGCAGACTGACGAGGGGTGAGCAGTTCTTC
CDR3 protein: CASRLTRGEQFF

J gene: TRBJ2-7
D gene: NA
clone size: few
V gene: TRBV5-1
CDR3 DNA: TGCGCCAGCAGCTTGGAAACCACTTTGGGGGAGCAGTACTTC
CDR3 protein: CASSLETTLGEQYF

J gene: TRBJ2-6
D gene: NA
clone size: NA
V gene: TRBV5-1
CDR3 DNA: TGCGCCAGCAGCTTGGCCGGGAATGGGGCCAACGTCCTGACTTTC
CDR3 protein: CASSLAGNGANVLTF

J gene: TRBJ2-7
D gene: NA
clone size: NA
V gene: TRBV6-2/TRBV6-3
CDR3 DNA: TGTGCCAGCAGTTCAACCCCGGGACGCAAAGCCTACGAGCAGTACTTC
CDR3 protein: CASSSTPGRKAYEQYF

J gene: TRBJ2-1
D gene: TRBD2
clone size: few
V gene: TRBV7-2
CDR3 DNA: TGTGCCAGCAGCTTAGCGTTTGGGGGGGGAAGAAATGAGCAGTTCTTC
CDR3 protein: CASSLAFGGGRNEQFF

J gene: TRBJ1-1
D gene: TRBD1
clone size: NA
V gene: TRBV20-1
CDR3 DNA: TGCAGTGCCGAAGGACAGGGGACGCAAAGTGAAGCTTTCTTT
CDR3 protein: CSAEGQGTQSEAFF

J gene: TRBJ2-7
D gene: TRBD2
clone size: NA
V gene: TRBV9
CDR3 DNA: TGTGCCAGCACCGGGGGGGCTTCCTCTCACTACGAGCAGTACTTC
CDR3 protein: CASTGGASSHYEQYF

J gene: TRBJ2-7
D gene: NA
clone size: few
V gene: TRBV11-2
CDR3 DNA: TGTGCCAGCAGCTTAGAAATGGTCCAGGTCCGCTCCTACGAGCAGTACTTC
CDR3 protein: CASSLEMVQVRSYEQYF

J gene: TRBJ2-7
D gene: NA
clone size: few
V gene: TRBV29-1
CDR3 DNA: TGCAGCGTTGCTAATTTGGGGAGGGAGCAGTACTTC
CDR3 protein: CSVANLGREQYF

J gene: TRBJ2-3
D gene: NA
clone size: many
V gene: TRBV29-1
CDR3 DNA: TGCAGCGTTGAAGAAGGAAAGGACGGCACAGATACGCAGTATTTT
CDR3 protein: CSVEEGKDGTDTQYF

J gene: TRBJ2-2
D gene: NA
clone size: NA
V gene: TRBV7-2
CDR3 DNA: TGTGCCAGTATCCCCCAAGGGCGGAGAAACACCGGGGAGCTGTTTTTT
CDR3 protein: CASIPQGRRNTGELFF

J gene: TRBJ2-3
D gene: TRBD2
clone size: few
V gene: TRBV5-5
CDR3 DNA: TGTGCCAGCAGCTTGTGGACTAGCGGGATCTCACTTCTAGATACGCAGTATTTT
CDR3 protein: CASSLWTSGISLLDTQYF

J gene: TRBJ2-3
D gene: NA
clone size: NA
V gene: TRBV4-1
CDR3 DNA: TGCGCCAGCAGCCAAGATGGAGGACTACGCCCGTCCGATACGCAGTATTTT
CDR3 protein: CASSQDGGLRPSDTQYF

J gene: TRBJ2-2
D gene: TRBD2
clone size: NA
V gene: TRBV7-8
CDR3 DNA: TGTGCCAGCAGCCCATCGCAGGGTGGGACTAGAGGTCTCGGGGAGCTGTTTTTT
CDR3 protein: CASSPSQGGTRGLGELFF

J gene: TRBJ2-6
D gene: TRBD1
clone size: NA
V gene: TRBV6-2/TRBV6-3
CDR3 DNA: TGTGCCAGCAGTTCCGGGACAGGGCGCGGGGCCAACGTCCTGACTTTC
CDR3 protein: CASSSGTGRGANVLTF

J gene: TRBJ2-5
D gene: TRBD2
clone size: NA
V gene: TRBV27
CDR3 DNA: TGTGCCAGCAGTGTACTAGCGGCCCAAGAGACCCAGTACTTC
CDR3 protein: CASSVLAAQETQYF